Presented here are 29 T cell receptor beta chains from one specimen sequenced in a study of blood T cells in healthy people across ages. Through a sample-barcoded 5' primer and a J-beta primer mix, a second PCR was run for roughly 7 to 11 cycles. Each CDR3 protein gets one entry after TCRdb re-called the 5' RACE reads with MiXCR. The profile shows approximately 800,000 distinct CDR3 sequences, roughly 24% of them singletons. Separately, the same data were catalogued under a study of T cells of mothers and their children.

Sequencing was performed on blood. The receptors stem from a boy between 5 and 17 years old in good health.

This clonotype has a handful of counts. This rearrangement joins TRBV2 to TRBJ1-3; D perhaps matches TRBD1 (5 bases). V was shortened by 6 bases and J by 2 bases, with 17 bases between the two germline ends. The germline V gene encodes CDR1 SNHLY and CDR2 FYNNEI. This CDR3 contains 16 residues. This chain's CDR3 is CASRTGVGDAGNTIYF. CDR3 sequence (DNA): TGTGCCAGCAGGACCGGGGTGGGGGATGCTGGAAACACCATATATTTT.

The CDR3, as DNA: TGTGCCAGCAGTGATCGTAAGGTTTCATCAGGGGAGCTGTTTTTT. Translated, it gives CASSDRKVSSGELFF. This chain joins TRBV2 and TRBJ2-2; no clear D gene. The V gene's germline CDR1 is SNHLY and CDR2 FYNNEI. The CDR3 runs to 15 residues. Trimming took off 3 bases at V and 8 bases at J, with 16 bases between the two ends.

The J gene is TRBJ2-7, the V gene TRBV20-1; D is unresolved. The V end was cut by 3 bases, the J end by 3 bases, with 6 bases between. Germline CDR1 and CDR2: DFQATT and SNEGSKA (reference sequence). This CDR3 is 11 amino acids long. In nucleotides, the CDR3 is TGCAGTGCTAGGAAGGTCTACGAGCAGTACTTC. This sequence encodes CSARKVYEQYF.

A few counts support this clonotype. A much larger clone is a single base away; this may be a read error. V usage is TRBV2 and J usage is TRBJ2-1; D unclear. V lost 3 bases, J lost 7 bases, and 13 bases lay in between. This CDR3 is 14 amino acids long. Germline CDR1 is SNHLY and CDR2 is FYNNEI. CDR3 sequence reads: CASSDLTPRNEQFF. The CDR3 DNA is TGTGCCAGCAGTGACCTGACTCCTCGTAATGAGCAGTTCTTC.

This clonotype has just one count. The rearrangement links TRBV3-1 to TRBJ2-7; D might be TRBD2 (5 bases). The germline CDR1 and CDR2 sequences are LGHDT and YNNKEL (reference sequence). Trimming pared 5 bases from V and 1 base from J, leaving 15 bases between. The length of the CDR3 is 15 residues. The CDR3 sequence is CASSSLLATSYEQYF. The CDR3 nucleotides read TGTGCCAGCAGCTCCCTCCTAGCCACATCCTACGAGCAGTACTTC.

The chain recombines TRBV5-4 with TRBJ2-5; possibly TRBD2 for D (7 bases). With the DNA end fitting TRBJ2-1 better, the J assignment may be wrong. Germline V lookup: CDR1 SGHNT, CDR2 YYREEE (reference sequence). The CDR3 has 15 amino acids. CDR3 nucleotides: TGTGCCAGCAGCTTGTGGGGGGGCCGGAGGAATGAGCAGTTCTTC. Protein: CASSLWGGRRNEQFF.

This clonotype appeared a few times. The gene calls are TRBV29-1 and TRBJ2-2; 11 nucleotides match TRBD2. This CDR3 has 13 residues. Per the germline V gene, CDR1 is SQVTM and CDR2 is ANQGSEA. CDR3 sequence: CSAGTSGTGELFF. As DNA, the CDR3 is TGCAGTGCCGGGACTAGCGGAACCGGGGAGCTGTTTTTT.

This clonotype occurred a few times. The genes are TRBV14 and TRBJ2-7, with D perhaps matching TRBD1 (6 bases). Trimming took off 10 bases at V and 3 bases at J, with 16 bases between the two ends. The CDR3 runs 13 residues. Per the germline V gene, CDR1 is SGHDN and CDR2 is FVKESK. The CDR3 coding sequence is TGTGCCACCATGGATGGACAGAGCTACGAGCAGTACTTC. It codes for CATMDGQSYEQYF.

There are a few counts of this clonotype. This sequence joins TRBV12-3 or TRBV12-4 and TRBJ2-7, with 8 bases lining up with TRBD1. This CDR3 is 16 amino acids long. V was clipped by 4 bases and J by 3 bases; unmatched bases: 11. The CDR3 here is CASSSNWLTGDYEQYF. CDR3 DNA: TGTGCCAGCAGTTCCAATTGGCTGACAGGGGACTACGAGCAGTACTTC.

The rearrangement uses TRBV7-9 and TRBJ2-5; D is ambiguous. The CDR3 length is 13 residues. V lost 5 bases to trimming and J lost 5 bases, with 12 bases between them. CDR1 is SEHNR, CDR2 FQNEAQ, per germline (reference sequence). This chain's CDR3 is CASSLEPVETQYF. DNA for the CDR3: TGTGCCAGCAGCCTGGAGCCCGTGGAGACCCAGTACTTC.

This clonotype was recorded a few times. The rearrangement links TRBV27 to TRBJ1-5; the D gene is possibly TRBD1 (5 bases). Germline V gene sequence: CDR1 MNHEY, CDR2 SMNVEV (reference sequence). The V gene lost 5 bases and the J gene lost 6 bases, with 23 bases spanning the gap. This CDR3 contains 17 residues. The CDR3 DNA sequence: TGTGCCAGCAGTCCCGGTTTAGGGGATCCGGTTCCTCAGCCCCAGCATTTT. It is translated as CASSPGLGDPVPQPQHF.

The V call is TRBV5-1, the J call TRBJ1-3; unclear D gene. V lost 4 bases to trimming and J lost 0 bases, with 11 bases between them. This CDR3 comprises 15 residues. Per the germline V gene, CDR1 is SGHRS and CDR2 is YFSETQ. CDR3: CASSPEASSGNTIYF. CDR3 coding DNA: TGCGCCAGCAGCCCTGAGGCGAGCTCTGGAAACACCATATATTTT.

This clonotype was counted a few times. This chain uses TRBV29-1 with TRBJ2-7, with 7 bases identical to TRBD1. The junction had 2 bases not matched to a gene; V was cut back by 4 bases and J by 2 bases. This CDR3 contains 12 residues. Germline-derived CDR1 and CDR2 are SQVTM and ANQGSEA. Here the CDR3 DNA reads TGCAGCGTTGGAGGGACAGCCTACGAGCAGTACTTC. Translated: CSVGGTAYEQYF.

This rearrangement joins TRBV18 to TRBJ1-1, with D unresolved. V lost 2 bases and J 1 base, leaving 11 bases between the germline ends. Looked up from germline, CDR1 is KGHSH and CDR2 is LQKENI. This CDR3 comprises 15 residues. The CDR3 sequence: CASSPASGTNTEAFF. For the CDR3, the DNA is TGTGCCAGCTCACCAGCTTCAGGAACGAACACTGAAGCTTTCTTT.

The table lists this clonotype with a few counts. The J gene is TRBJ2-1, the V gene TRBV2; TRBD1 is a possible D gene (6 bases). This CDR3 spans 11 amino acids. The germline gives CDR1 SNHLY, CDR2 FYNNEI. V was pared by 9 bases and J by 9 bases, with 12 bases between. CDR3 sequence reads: CARAGVSEQFF. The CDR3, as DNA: TGTGCCAGGGCAGGGGTGAGTGAGCAGTTCTTC.

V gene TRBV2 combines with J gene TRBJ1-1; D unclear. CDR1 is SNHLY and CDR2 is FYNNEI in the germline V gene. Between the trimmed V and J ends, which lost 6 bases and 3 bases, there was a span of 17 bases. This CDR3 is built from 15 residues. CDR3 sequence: CASRGFLLGDTEAFF. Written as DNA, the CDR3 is TGTGCCAGCAGGGGGTTTCTCCTTGGGGACACTGAAGCTTTCTTT.

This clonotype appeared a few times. The CDR3 loop is CAWSPRTGWGREQYF. For the CDR3, the DNA is TGTGCCTGGAGCCCAAGGACAGGGTGGGGTCGGGAGCAGTACTTC. V is TRBV30 and J is TRBJ2-7, with 8 positions matching TRBD1. Germline CDR1 reads GTSNPN; CDR2 reads SVGIG (reference sequence). J was trimmed by 7 bases and V by 3 bases; bases with no gene match: 14. This CDR3 has 15 amino acids.

CDR3 sequence reads: CATSTWRGGQETQYF. CDR3 sequence (DNA): TGTGCCACCAGCACCTGGCGGGGGGGGCAAGAGACCCAGTACTTC. This sequence joins TRBV15 and TRBJ2-7; 9 bases map to TRBD2. Matching the DNA end better, TRBJ2-5 makes the J call doubtful. Germline V gene sequence: CDR1 LNHNV, CDR2 YYDKDF (reference sequence). The CDR3 loop spans 15 amino acids.

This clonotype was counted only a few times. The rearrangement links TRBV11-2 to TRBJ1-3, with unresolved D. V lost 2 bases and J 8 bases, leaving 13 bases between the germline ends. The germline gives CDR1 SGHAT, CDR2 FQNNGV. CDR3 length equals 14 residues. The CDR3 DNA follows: TGTGCCAGCAGCTTACTCAGACCCCACGACACCATATATTTT. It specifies CASSLLRPHDTIYF. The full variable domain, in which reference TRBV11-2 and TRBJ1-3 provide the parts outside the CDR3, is EAGVAQSPRYKIIEKRQSVAFWCNPISGHATLYWYQQILGQGPKLLIQFQNNGVVDDSQLPKDRFSAERLKGVDSTLKIQPAKLEDSAVYLCASSLLRPHDTIYFGEGSWLTVV.

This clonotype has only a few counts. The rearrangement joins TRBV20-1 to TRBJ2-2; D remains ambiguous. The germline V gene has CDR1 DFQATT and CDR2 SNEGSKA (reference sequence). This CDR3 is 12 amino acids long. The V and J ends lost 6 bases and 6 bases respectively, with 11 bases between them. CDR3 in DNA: TGCAGTGCGACCAGTAGGCCCGGGGAGCTGTTTTTT. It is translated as CSATSRPGELFF.

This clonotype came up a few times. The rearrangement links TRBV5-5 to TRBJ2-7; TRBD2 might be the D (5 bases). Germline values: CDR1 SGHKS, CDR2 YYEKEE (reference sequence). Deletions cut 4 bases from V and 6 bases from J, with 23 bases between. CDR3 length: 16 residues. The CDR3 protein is CASSQPRAGQPGEQYF. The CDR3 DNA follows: TGTGCCAGCAGCCAGCCGCGGGCAGGCCAGCCCGGCGAGCAGTACTTC.

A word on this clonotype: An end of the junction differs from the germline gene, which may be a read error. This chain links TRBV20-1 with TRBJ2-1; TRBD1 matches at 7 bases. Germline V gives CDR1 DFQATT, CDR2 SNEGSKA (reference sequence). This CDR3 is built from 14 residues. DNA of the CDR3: TGCAGTGCTTCCGGGACAGACTCCTACAATGAGCAGTCCTTC. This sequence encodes CSASGTDSYNEQSF.

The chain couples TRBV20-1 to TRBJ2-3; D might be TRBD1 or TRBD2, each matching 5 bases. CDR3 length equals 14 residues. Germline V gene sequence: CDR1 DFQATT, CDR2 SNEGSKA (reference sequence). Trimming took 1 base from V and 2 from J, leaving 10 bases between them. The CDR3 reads CSARAREYTDTQYF. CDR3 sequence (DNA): TGCAGTGCTAGAGCCAGGGAGTACACAGATACGCAGTATTTT.

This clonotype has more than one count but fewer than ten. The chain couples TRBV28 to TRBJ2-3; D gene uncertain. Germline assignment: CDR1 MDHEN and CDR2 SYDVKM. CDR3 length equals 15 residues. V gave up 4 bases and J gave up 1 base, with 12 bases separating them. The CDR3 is CASSSPDRRTDTQYF. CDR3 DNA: TGTGCCAGCAGTTCGCCGGATAGGCGCACAGATACGCAGTATTTT.

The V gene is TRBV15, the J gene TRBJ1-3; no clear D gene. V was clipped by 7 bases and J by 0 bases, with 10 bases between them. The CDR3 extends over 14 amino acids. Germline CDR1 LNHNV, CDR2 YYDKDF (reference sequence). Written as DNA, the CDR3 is TGTGCCACCAAAAGCACTTACTCTGGAAACACCATATATTTT. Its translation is CATKSTYSGNTIYF.

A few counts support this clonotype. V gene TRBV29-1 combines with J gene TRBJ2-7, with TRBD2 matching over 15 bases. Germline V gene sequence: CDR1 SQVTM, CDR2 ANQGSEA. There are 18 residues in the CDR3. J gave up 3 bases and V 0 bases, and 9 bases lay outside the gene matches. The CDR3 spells CSVEDQRTSGGAVYEQYF. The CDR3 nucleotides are TGCAGCGTTGAAGATCAGAGGACTAGCGGGGGGGCCGTCTACGAGCAGTACTTC.

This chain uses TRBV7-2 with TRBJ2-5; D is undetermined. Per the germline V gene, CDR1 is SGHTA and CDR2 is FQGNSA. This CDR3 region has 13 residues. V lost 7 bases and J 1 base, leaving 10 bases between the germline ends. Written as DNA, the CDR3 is TGTGCCAGCACCAGGAGAAGCCAAGAGACCCAGTACTTC. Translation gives CASTRRSQETQYF.

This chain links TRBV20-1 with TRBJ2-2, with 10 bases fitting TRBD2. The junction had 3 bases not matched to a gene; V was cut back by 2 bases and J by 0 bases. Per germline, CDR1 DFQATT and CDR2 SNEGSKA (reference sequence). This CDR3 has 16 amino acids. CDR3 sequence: CSARLAGAANTGELFF. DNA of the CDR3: TGCAGTGCTAGACTAGCGGGGGCCGCGAACACCGGGGAGCTGTTTTTT.

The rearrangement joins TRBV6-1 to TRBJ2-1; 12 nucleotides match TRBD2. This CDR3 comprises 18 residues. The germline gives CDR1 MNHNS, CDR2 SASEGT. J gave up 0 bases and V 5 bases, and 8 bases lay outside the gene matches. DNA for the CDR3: TGTGCCAGCAGTCGACTAGCGGGGGACCCGAGCTCCTACAATGAGCAGTTCTTC. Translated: CASSRLAGDPSSYNEQFF.